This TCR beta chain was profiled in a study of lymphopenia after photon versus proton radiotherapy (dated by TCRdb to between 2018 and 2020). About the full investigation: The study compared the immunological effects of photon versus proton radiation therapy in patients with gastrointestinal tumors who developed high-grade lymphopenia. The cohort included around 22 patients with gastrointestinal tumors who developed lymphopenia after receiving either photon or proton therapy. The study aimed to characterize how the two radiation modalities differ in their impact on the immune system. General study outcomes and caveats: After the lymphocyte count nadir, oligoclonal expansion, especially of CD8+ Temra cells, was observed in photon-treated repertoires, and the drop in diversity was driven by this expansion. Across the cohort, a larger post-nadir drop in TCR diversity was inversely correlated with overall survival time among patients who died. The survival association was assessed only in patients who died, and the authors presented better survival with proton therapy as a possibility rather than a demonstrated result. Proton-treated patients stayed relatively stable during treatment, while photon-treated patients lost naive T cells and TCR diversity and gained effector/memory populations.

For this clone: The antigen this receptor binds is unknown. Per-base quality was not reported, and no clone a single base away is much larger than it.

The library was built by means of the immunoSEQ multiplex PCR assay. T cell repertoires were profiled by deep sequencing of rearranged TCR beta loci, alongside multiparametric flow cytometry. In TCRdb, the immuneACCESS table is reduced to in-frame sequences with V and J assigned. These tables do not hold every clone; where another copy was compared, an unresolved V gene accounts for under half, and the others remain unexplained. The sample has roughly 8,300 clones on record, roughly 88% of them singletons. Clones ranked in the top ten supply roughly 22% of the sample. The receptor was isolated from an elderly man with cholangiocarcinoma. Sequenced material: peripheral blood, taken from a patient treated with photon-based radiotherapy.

The CDR3 region reads CASSVAVRTDTQYF. The nucleotide sequence reads TGTGCCAGCAGTGTGGCGGTTCGCACAGATACGCAGTATTTT. This chain is built from TRBV7-2 and TRBJ2-3; the D segment cannot be called with confidence. The CDR3 sequence holds 14 residues, the cysteine and phenylalanine included. The retained sequence is limited to the CDR3, 42 bases, with the frame set at the first base. V and J lose 6 bases and 1 base, and a span of 11 bases separates them. For CDR1 and CDR2, the germline V gene lists SGHTA and FQGNSA.